The present T cell receptor beta chain was sequenced within a study of identical twins. Overall study results and limits: Twin pairs' shared out-of-frame alpha sequences were enriched in low generation probability. Surplus twin overlap in beta out-of-frame sequences was less pronounced.

Trimming removed 4 bases from V and 1 base from J; junction bases left unmatched: 0. CDR1 is LGHDT and CDR2 is YNNKEL in the germline V gene (reference sequence). The CDR3 loop spans 13 amino acids. MiXCR, run by TCRdb on the 5' RACE reads, gives a single entry per CDR3 protein. Counted here are around 100,000 distinct CDR3 sequences, about 5.6% occurring once; the ten biggest clones make up roughly 12%. This clonotype was picked up many times. What it binds is unknown. The J gene is TRBJ2-5, the V gene TRBV3-1; the match to TRBD2 covers 7 bases. The origin of this receptor is a woman between 45 and 60 years old in good health. Sequencing input: memory T cells sorted from blood. CDR3: CASSPSGQETQYF. CDR3 in DNA: TGTGCCAGCAGCCCTAGCGGCCAAGAGACCCAGTACTTC.